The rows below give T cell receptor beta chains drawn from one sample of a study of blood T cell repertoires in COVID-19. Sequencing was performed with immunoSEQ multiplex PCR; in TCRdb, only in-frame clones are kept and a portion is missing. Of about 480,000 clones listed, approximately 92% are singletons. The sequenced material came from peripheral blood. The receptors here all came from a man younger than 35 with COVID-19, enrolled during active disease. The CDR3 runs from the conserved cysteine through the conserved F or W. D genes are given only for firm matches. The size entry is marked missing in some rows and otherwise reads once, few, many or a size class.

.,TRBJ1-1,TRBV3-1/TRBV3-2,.,CASSRHMNTEAFF,TGTGCCAGCAGCCGCCACATGAACACTGAAGCTTTCTTT
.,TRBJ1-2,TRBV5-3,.,CARSWSLGQTNYGYTF,TGTGCCAGAAGCTGGTCCCTTGGACAGACTAACTATGGCTACACCTTC
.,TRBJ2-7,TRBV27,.,CASMGLDSYEQYF,TGTGCCAGCATGGGACTTGACTCCTACGAGCAGTACTTC
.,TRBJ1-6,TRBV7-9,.,CASSLGAASNSPLHF,TGTGCCAGCAGCTTAGGGGCCGCTTCGAATTCACCCCTCCACTTT
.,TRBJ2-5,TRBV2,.,CASSERAGWEETQYF,TGTGCCAGCAGTGAAAGGGCGGGATGGGAGGAGACCCAGTACTTC
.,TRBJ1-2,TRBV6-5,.,CASSPRTDSIYGYTF,TGTGCCAGCAGTCCCAGGACAGACTCGATCTATGGCTACACCTTC
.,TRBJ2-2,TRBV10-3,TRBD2,CAISAGGADTGELFF,TGTGCCATCAGCGCCGGGGGGGCCGACACCGGGGAGCTGTTTTTT
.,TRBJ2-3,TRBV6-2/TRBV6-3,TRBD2,CASTPLAGERHTDTQYF,TGTGCCAGCACCCCCTTAGCGGGAGAAAGACACACAGATACGCAGTATTTT
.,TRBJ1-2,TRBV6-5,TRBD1,CASSHDRGRGYGYTF,TGTGCCAGCAGCCATGACAGGGGGCGCGGCTATGGCTACACCTTC
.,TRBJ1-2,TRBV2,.,CASSEERENGYTF,TGTGCCAGCAGTGAAGAACGGGAAAATGGCTACACCTTC
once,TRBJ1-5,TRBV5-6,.,CASSLAGNQPQHF,TGTGCCAGCAGCTTGGCGGGGAATCAGCCCCAGCATTTT
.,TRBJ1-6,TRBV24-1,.,CATSDFTGRTSSYNSPLHF,TGTGCCACCAGTGATTTCACAGGGCGTACTAGCTCCTATAATTCACCCCTCCACTTT
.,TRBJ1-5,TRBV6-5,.,CASSPYGNQPQHF,TGTGCCAGCAGTCCCTATGGCAATCAGCCCCAGCATTTT
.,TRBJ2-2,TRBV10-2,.,CASSDREDTGELFF,TGCGCCAGCAGTGACAGAGAGGACACCGGGGAGCTGTTTTTT
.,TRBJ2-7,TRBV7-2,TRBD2,CASSSYPGGSYEQYF,TGTGCCAGCAGCTCATACCCGGGGGGCTCCTACGAGCAGTACTTC
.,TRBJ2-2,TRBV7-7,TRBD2,CASSRTSGTGELFF,TGTGCTAGCAGTAGGACTAGCGGGACCGGGGAGCTGTTTTTT
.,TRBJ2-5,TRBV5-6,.,CASHRGETQYF,TGTGCCAGCCATAGGGGAGAGACCCAGTACTTC
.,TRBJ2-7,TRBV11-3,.,CASSPEYEQYF,TGTGCCAGCAGCCCCGAGTACGAGCAGTACTTC
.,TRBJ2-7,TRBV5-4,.,CASSSQGPYSYEQYF,TGTGCCAGCAGCTCACAGGGTCCCTACTCCTACGAGCAGTACTTC
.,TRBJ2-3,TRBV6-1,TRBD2,CASSGRLTSGNADTQYF,TGTGCCAGCAGTGGCCGTTTGACTAGCGGGAACGCAGATACGCAGTATTTT
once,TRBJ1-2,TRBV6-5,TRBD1,CASSYSRDRVGRGYTF,TGTGCCAGCAGTTACTCCCGGGACAGGGTCGGTCGAGGCTACACCTTC
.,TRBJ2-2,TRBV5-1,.,CASSGGGGTNTGELFF,TGCGCCAGCAGCGGGGGTGGCGGGACGAACACCGGGGAGCTGTTTTTT
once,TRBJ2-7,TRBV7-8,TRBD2,CASSPLAGGSEQYF,TGTGCCAGCAGCCCCCTAGCGGGGGGCTCCGAGCAGTACTTC